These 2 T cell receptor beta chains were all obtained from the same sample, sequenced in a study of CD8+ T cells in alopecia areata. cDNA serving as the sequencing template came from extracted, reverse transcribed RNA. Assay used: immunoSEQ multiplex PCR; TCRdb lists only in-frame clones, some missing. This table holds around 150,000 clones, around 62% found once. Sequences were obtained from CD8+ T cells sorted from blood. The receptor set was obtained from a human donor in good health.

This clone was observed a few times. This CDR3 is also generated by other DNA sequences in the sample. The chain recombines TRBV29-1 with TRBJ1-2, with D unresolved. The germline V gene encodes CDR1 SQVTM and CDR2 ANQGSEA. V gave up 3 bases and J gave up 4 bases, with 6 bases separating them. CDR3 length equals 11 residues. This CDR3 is CSVESRYGYTF. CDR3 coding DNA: TGCAGCGTTGAGTCTCGCTATGGCTACACCTTC.

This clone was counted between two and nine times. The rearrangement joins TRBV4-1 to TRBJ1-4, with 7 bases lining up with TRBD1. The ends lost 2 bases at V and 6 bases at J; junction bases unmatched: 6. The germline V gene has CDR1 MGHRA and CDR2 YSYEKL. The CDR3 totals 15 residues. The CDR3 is CASSQWSGGYEKLFF. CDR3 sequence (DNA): TGCGCCAGCAGCCAATGGTCAGGGGGTTATGAAAAACTGTTTTTT.